These T cell receptor beta chains were read from a single sample in a study of siplizumab effects on memory and regulatory T cells. Produced via immunoSEQ multiplex PCR; TCRdb's table is partial and in-frame only. The sample shows about 120,000 clones, about 94% of them seen only once. Sequencing input: non-Treg CD4+ T cells sorted from blood. Receptors were obtained from a human donor in good health. CDR3s include the opening cysteine and the closing phenylalanine or tryptophan. D genes are given only for firm matches.

TRBJ1-5,TRBV7-9,16,NA,TGTGCCAGCAGCTTAGGTTCTGGGAAAAGCAATCAGCCCCAGCATTTT,CASSLGSGKSNQPQHF
TRBJ1-4,TRBV11-2,12,NA,TGTGCCAGCAGCTTCACAGGCGAAAAACTGTTTTTT,CASSFTGEKLFF
TRBJ2-7,TRBV9,15,NA,TGTGCCAGCAGCGTAGGAGGGGGAGTCTCCTACGAGCAGTACTTC,CASSVGGGVSYEQYF
TRBJ1-2,TRBV18,15,NA,TGTGCCAGCTCACCACCCGTGTCAAGAGGCTATGGCTACACCTTC,CASSPPVSRGYGYTF
TRBJ2-6,TRBV15,18,TRBD2,TGTGCCACCAGCAGGCTAGCGGGGGGCCTCTCTGGGGCCAACGTCCTGACTTTC,CATSRLAGGLSGANVLTF
TRBJ2-2,TRBV5-1,15,NA,TGCGCCAGCAGCTGGGATGGGGGCGGCACCGGGGAGCTGTTTTTT,CASSWDGGGTGELFF
TRBJ2-6,TRBV5-1,15,NA,TGCGCCAGCAGCTTACAGGGCGCTGGGGCCAACGTCCTGACTTTC,CASSLQGAGANVLTF
TRBJ1-2,TRBV6-1,14,TRBD1,TGTGCCAGCAGTGAACGCCGGGACAGTTATGGCTACACCTTC,CASSERRDSYGYTF
TRBJ2-3,TRBV2,13,NA,TGTGCCAGCAGTGAAGGGCGCGTGGATACGCAGTATTTT,CASSEGRVDTQYF
TRBJ2-4,TRBV11-2,14,NA,TGTGCCAGCAGGATAGACAGGACGAGAAACATTCAGTACTTC,CASRIDRTRNIQYF
TRBJ1-1,TRBV7-8,16,TRBD1,TGTGCCAGCAGCCTCACAGGGGACGACATGAACACTGAAGCTTTCTTT,CASSLTGDDMNTEAFF
TRBJ1-1,TRBV7-3,16,NA,TGTGCCAGCAGCGCCTATGGGTCAGGGCTGAACACTGAAGCTTTCTTT,CASSAYGSGLNTEAFF
TRBJ1-6,TRBV5-1,16,TRBD1,TGCGCCAGCAGCTTGGAGGGGACAGACCCCGCCTCACCCCTCCACTTT,CASSLEGTDPASPLHF
TRBJ1-1,TRBV7-9,16,TRBD1,TGTGCCAGCAGTTTGACCGGGACAGGGGGTACCACTGAAGCTTTCTTT,CASSLTGTGGTTEAFF
TRBJ1-1,TRBV15,14,NA,TGTGCCACCAGCAGAAACGGGAGGAACACTGAAGCTTTCTTT,CATSRNGRNTEAFF
TRBJ1-2,TRBV7-2,16,TRBD1,TGTGCCAGCAGCTTGACGACAGGGGCGATTAACTATGGCTACACCTTC,CASSLTTGAINYGYTF
TRBJ1-4,TRBV23-1,8,TRBD1,TGCGCCAGCAGTGGGACAGCTTTT,CASSGTAF
TRBJ1-5,TRBV6-1,17,NA,TGTGCCAGCAGTGAAAGGGCCCAATTTTCAGGTAATCAGCCCCAGCATTTT,CASSERAQFSGNQPQHF
TRBJ2-6,TRBV27,18,TRBD1,TGTGCCAGCAGTTTGTCCGGGACAGGGCCTACTGGGGCCAACGTCCTGACTTTC,CASSLSGTGPTGANVLTF
TRBJ2-7,TRBV4-2,16,NA,TGTGCCAGCAGCCAAGCTTTGGGGGCTTACTCCTACGAGCAGTACTTC,CASSQALGAYSYEQYF
TRBJ2-3,TRBV25-1,13,NA,TGTGCCAGCAGTCAAGCGGGTAGAGATACGCAGTATTTT,CASSQAGRDTQYF
TRBJ1-6,TRBV5-6,15,NA,TGTGCCAGCAGCTTGCCAGGAGTCTATAATTCACCCCTCCACTTT,CASSLPGVYNSPLHF
TRBJ2-3,TRBV5-1,18,TRBD2,TGCGCCAGCAGCTTAAATAGCGGGAGAGCCTCTAGCACAGATACGCAGTATTTT,CASSLNSGRASSTDTQYF
TRBJ2-7,TRBV5-4,15,NA,TGTGCCAGCAGCTCCCCGACAGGATCACCCTACGAGCAGTACTTC,CASSSPTGSPYEQYF
TRBJ1-2,TRBV12-5,14,TRBD1,TGTGCTAGTGGTCCACAGGGGGCTTGGTATGGCTACACCTTC,CASGPQGAWYGYTF